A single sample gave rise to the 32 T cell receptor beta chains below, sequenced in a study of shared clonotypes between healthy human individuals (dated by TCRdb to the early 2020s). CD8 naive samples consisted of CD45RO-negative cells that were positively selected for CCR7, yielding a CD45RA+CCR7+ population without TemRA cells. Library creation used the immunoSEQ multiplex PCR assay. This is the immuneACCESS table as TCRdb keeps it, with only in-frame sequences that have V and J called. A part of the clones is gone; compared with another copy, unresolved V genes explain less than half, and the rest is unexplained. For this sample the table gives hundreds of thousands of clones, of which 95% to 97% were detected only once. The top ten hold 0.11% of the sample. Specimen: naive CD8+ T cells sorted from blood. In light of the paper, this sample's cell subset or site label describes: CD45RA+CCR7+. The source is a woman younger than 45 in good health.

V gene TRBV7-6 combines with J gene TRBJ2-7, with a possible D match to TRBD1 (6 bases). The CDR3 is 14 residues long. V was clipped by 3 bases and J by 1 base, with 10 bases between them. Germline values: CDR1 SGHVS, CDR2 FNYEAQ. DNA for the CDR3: TGTGCCAGCAGCTTGGGGGACAAGTCCTACGAGCAGTACTTC. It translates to CASSLGDKSYEQYF.

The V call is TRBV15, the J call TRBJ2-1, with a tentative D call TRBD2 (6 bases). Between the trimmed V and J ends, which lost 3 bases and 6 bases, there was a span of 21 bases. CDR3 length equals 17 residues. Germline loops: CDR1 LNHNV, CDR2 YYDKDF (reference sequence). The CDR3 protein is CATSRAPLSLEGNEQFF. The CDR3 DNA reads TGTGCCACCAGCAGGGCGCCTCTATCATTGGAGGGCAATGAGCAGTTCTTC.

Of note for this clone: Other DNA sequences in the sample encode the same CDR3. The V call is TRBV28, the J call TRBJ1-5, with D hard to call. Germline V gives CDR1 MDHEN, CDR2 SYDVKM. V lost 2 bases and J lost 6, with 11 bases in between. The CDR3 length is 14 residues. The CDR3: CASSLGGLGQPQHF. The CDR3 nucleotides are TGTGCCAGCAGTTTAGGTGGGCTGGGTCAGCCCCAGCATTTT.

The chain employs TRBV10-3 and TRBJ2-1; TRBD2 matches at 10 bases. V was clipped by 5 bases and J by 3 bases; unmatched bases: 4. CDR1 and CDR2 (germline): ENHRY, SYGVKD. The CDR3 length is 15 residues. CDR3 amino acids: CAISSSGSRYNEQFF. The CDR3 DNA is TGTGCCATCAGTTCTAGCGGGAGCCGCTACAATGAGCAGTTCTTC.

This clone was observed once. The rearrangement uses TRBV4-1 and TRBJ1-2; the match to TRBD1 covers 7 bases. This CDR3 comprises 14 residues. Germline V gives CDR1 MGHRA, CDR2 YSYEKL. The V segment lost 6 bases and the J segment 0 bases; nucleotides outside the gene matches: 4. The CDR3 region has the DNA TGCGCCAGCAGGTCCGGGACAGCTAACTATGGCTACACCTTC. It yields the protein CASRSGTANYGYTF.

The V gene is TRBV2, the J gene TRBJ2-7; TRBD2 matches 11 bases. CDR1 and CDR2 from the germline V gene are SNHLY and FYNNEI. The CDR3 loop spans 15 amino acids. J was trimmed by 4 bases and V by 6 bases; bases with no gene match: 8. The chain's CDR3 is CASRATSGSLYEQYF. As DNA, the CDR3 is TGTGCCAGCAGGGCTACTAGCGGGAGTTTATACGAGCAGTACTTC.

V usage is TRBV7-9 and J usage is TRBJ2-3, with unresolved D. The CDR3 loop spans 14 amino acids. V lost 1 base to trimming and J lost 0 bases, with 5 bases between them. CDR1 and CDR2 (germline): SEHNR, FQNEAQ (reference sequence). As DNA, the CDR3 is TGTGCCAGCAGCTTAGACCGCAGCACAGATACGCAGTATTTT. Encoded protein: CASSLDRSTDTQYF.

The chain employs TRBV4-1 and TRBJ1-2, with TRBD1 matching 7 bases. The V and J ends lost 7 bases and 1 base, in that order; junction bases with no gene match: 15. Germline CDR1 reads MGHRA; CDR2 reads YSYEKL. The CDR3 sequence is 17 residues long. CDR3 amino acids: CASTNIVNRGDNYGYTF. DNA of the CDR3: TGCGCCAGCACTAACATCGTTAACAGGGGCGATAACTATGGCTACACCTTC.

Written as DNA, the CDR3 is TGTGCCAGCAGCCCCTGGGGGACGGCCCTCTTTTATGGCTACACCTTC. The encoded protein is CASSPWGTALFYGYTF. This chain joins TRBV14 and TRBJ1-2, with D possibly being TRBD1 (5 bases). Trimming left V 4 bases short and J 5 bases short, with 20 bases between. This CDR3 has 16 residues. The germline CDR1 and CDR2 sequences are SGHDN and FVKESK.

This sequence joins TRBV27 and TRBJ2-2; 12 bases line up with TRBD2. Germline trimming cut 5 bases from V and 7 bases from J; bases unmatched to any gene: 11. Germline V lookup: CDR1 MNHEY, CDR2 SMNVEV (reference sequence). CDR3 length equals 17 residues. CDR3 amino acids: CASSRLRLAGVGGELFF. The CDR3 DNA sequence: TGTGCCAGCAGTCGCCTAAGACTAGCGGGAGTTGGCGGGGAGCTGTTTTTT.

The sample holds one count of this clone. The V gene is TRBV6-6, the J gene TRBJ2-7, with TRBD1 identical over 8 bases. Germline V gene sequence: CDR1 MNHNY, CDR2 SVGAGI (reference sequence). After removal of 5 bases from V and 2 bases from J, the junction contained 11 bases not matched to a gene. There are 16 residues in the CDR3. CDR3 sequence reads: CASSTGTGVSPYEQYF. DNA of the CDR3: TGTGCCAGCAGTACCGGGACAGGAGTTTCCCCCTACGAGCAGTACTTC.

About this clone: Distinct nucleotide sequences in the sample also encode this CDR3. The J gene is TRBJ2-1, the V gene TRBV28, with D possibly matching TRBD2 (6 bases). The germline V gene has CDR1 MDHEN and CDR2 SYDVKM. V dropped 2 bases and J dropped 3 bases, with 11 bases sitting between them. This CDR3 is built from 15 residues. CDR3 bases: TGTGCCAGCAGTTTAACCGGGAGTAGCTACAATGAGCAGTTCTTC. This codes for CASSLTGSSYNEQFF.

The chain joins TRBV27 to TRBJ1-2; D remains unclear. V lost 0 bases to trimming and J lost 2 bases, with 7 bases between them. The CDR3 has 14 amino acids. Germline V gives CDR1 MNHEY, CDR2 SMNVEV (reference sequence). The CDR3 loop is CASSLSQRNYGYTF. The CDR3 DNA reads TGTGCCAGCAGTTTATCTCAGAGAAACTATGGCTACACCTTC.

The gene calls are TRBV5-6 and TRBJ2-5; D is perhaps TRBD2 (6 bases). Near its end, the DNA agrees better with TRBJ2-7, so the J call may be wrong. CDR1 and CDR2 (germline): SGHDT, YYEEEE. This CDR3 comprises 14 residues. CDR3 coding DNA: TGTGCCAGCAGCCCGGAGGGCAGCTATTACGAGCAGTACTTC. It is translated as CASSPEGSYYEQYF.

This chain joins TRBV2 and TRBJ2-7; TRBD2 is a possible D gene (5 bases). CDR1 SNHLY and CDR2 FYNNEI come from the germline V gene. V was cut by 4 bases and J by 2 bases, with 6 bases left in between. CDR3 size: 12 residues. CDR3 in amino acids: CASSGETYEQYF. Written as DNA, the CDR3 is TGTGCCAGCAGTGGGGAGACCTACGAGCAGTACTTC.

CDR3 amino acids: CASYLLAGDVETQYF. The CDR3 DNA reads TGTGCCAGTTATCTACTAGCGGGAGACGTAGAGACCCAGTACTTC. The chain couples TRBV19 to TRBJ2-5; 11 bases are a match to TRBD2. The CDR3 totals 15 residues. V was clipped by 8 bases and J by 4 bases; unmatched bases: 9. Germline loops: CDR1 LNHDA, CDR2 SQIVND (reference sequence). Drawing the rest from reference TRBV19 and TRBJ2-5, the complete variable domain is DGGITQSPKYLFRKEGQNVTLSCEQNLNHDAMYWYRQDPGQGLRLIYYSQIVNDFQKGDIAEGYSVSREKKESFPLTVTSAQKNPTAFYLCASYLLAGDVETQYFGPGTRLLVL.

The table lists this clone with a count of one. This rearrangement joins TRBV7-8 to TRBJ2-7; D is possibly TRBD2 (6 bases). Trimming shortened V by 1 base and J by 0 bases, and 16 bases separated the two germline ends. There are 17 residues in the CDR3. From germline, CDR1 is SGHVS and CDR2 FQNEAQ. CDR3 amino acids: CASSLVGGSSNSYEQYF. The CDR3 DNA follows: TGTGCCAGCAGCTTAGTCGGGGGATCCTCTAACTCCTACGAGCAGTACTTC.

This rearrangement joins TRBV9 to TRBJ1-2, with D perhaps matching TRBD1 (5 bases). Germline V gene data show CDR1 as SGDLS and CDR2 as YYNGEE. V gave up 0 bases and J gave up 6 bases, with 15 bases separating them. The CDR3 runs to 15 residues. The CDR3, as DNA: TGTGCCAGCAGCGTAGGGAGCAGGGAGAATGATGGCTACACCTTC. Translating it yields CASSVGSRENDGYTF.

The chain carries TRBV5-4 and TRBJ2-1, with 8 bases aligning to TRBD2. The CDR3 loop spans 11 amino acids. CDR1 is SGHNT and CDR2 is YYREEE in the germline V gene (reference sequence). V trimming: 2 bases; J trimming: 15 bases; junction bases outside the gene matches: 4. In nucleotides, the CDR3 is TGTGCCAGCAGCTTAGCGGGAGTCCCGTTCTTC. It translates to CASSLAGVPFF.

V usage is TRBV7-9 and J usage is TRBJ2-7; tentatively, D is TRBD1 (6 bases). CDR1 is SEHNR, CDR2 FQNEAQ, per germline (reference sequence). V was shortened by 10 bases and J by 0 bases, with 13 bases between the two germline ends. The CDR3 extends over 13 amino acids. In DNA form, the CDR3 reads TGTGCCATCAACAGGGCTAGCTCCTACGAGCAGTACTTC. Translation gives CAINRASSYEQYF.

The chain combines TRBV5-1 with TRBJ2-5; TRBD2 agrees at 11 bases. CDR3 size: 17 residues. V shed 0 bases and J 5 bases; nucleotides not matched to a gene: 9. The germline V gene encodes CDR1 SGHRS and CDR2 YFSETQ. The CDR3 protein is CASSLDILAGGWETQYF. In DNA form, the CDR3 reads TGCGCCAGCAGCTTGGATATTCTAGCGGGAGGTTGGGAGACCCAGTACTTC.

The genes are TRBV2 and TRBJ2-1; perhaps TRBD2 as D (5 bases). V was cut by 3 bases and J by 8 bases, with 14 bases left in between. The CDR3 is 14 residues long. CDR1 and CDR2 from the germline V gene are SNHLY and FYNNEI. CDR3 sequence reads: CASSEPGKADEQFF. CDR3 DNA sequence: TGTGCCAGCAGTGAGCCGGGGAAGGCAGATGAGCAGTTCTTC.

The CDR3 nucleotides are TGTGCCAGCAGCGTAGAGGTCAGGCCCGATACGCAGTATTTT. This translates into CASSVEVRPDTQYF. This sequence joins TRBV9 and TRBJ2-3; D remains ambiguous. V was cut by 0 bases and J by 6 bases, with 11 bases left in between. The CDR3 contains 14 residues. The germline V gene encodes CDR1 SGDLS and CDR2 YYNGEE. Together with reference TRBV9 and TRBJ2-3, the CDR3 gives the full variable domain: DSGVTQTPKHLITATGQRVTLRCSPRSGDLSVYWYQQSLDQGLQFLIQYYNGEERAKGNILERFSAQQFPDLHSELNLSSLELGDSALYFCASSVEVRPDTQYFGPGTRLTVL.

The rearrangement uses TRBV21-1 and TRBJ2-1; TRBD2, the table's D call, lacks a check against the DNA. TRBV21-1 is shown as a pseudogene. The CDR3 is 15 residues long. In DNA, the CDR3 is TGTGCCAGCAGCAAAGGGTACGGCTCCTACAATGAGCAGTTCTTC. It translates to CASSKGYGSYNEQFF.

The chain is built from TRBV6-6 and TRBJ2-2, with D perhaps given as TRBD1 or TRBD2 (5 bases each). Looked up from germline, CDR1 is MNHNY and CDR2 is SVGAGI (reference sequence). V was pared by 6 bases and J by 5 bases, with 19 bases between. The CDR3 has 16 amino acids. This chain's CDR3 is CASSLWGTPGTGELFF. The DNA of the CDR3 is TGTGCCAGCAGCCTATGGGGGACCCCGGGAACCGGGGAGCTGTTTTTT.

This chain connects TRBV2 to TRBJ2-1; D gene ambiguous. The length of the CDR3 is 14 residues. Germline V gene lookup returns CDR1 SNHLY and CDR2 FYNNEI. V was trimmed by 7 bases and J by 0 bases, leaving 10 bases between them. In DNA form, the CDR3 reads TGTGCCAGCATATCGGACCCCTCCTACAATGAGCAGTTCTTC. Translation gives CASISDPSYNEQFF.

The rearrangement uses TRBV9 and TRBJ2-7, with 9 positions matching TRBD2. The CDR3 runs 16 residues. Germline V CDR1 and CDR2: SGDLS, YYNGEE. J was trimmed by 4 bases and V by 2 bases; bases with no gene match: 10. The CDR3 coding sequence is TGTGCCAGCAGCGTCGGGCGGGAGGGGGGACTTTACGAGCAGTACTTC. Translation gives CASSVGREGGLYEQYF.

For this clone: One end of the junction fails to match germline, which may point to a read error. For the CDR3, the DNA is TGTGCCGGCAGCGATCCCAACAATGAGCAGTTCTTC. Encoded protein: CAGSDPNNEQFF. The V gene is TRBV5-4, the J gene TRBJ2-1, with D unclear. Germline V gene sequence: CDR1 SGHNT, CDR2 YYREEE (reference sequence). CDR3 length equals 12 residues.

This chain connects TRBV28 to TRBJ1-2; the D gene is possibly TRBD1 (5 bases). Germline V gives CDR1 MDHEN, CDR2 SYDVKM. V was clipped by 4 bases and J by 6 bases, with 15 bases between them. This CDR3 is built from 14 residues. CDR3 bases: TGTGCCAGCAGTTCCCCTGAGGGGCCCCATGGCTACACCTTC. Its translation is CASSSPEGPHGYTF.

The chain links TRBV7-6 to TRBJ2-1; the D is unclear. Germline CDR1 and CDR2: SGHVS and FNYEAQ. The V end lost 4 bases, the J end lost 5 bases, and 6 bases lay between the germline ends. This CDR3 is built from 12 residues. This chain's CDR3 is CASSSNNNEQFF. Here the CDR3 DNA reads TGTGCCAGCAGCTCTAATAACAATGAGCAGTTCTTC.

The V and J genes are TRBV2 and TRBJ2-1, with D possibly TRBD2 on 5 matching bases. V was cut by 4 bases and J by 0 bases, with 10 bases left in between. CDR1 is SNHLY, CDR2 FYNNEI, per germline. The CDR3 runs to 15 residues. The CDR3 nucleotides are TGTGCCAGCAGTGGGAGCGGCGGCTCCTACAATGAGCAGTTCTTC. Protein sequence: CASSGSGGSYNEQFF.

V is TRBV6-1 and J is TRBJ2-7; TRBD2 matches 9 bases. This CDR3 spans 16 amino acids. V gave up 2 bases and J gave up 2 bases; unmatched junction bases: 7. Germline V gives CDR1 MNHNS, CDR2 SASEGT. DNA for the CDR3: TGTGCCAGCAGTGAATCGTGGACTAGCGCAACCTACGAGCAGTACTTC. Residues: CASSESWTSATYEQYF.